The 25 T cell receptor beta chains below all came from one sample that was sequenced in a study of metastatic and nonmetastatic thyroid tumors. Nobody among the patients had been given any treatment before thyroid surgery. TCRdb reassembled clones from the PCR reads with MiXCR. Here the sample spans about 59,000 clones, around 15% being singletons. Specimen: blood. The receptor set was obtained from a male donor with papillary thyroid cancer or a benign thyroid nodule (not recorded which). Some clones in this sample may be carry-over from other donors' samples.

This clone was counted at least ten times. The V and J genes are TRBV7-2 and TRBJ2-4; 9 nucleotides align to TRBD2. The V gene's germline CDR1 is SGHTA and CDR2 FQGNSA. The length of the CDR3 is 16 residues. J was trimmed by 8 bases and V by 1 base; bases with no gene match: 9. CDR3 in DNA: TGTGCCAGCAGCTTAGTGGCGGGGGGGCCGTTTGACATTCAGTACTTC. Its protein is CASSLVAGGPFDIQYF.

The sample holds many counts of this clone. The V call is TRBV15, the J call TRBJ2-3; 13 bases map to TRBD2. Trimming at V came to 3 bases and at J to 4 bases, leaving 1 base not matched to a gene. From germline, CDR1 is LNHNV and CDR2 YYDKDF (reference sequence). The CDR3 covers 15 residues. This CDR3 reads CATSSTSGGADTQYF. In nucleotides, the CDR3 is TGTGCCACCAGCAGTACTAGCGGGGGGGCAGATACGCAGTATTTT. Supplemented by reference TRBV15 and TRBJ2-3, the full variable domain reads DAMVIQNPRYQVTQFGKPVTLSCSQTLNHNVMYWYQQKSSQAPKLLFHYYDKDFNNEADTPDNFQSRRPNTSFCFLDIRSPGLGDTAMYLCATSSTSGGADTQYFGPGTRLTVL.

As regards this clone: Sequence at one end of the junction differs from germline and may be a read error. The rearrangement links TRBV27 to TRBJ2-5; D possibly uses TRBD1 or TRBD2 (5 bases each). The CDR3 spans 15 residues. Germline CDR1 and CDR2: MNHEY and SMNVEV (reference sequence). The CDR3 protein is CASRLWLGDQETQYF. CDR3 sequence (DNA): TGTGCCAGCAGATTATGGTTGGGGGACCAAGAGACCCAGTACTTC.

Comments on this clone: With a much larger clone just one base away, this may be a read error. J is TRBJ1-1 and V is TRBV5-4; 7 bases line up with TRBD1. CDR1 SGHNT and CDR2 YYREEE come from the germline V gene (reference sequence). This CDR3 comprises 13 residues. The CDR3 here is CDSSWDRNTEAFF. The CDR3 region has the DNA TGTGACAGCAGCTGGGACAGAAACACTGAAGCTTTCTTT.

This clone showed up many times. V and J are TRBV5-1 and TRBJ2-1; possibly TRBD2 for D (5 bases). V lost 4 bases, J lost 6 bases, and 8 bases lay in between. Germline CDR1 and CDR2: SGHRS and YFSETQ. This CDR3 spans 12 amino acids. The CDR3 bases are TGCGCCAGCAGCCGTGAGGGCAATGAGCAGTTCTTC. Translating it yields CASSREGNEQFF.

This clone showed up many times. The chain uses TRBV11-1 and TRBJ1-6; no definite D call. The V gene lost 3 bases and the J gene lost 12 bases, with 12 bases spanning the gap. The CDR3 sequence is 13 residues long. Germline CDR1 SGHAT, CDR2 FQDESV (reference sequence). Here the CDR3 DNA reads TGTGCCAGCAGCTTTCCGGGATCGGGACCCCTCCACTTT. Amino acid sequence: CASSFPGSGPLHF.

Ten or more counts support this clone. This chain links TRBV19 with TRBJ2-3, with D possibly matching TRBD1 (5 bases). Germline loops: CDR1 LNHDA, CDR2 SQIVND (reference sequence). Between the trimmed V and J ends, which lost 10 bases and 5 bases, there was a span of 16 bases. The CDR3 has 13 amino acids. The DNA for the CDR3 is TGTGCCACCTCTAAGGGGAAAAAAGATACGCAGTATTTT. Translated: CATSKGKKDTQYF.

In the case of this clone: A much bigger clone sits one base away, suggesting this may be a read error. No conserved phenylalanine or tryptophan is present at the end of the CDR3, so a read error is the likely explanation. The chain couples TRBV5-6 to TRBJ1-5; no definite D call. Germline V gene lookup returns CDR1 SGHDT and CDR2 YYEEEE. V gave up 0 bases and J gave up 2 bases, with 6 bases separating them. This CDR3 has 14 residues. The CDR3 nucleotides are TGTGCCAGCAGCTTGGGGGGTGGCAATCAGCCCCAGCATTCT. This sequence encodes CASSLGGGNQPQHS.

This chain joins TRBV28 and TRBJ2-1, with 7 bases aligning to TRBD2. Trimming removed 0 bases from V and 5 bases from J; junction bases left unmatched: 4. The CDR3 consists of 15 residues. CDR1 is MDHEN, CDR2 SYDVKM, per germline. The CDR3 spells CASSLCAGVNNEQFF. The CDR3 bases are TGTGCCAGCAGTTTATGTGCGGGGGTCAACAATGAGCAGTTCTTC.

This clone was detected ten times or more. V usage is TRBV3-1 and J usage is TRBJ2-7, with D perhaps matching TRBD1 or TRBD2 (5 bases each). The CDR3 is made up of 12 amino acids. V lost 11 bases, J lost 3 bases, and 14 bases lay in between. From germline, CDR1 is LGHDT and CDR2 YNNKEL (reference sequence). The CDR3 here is CAGPPRGYEQYV. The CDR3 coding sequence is TGTGCCGGCCCTCCGAGGGGCTACGAGCAGTACGTC.

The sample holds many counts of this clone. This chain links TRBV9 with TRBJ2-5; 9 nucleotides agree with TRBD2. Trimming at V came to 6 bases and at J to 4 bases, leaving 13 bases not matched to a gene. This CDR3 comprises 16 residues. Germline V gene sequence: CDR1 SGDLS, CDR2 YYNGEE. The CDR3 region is CASIPWGREGRETQYF. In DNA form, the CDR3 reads TGTGCCAGCATCCCCTGGGGGCGGGAGGGGAGAGAGACCCAGTACTTC.

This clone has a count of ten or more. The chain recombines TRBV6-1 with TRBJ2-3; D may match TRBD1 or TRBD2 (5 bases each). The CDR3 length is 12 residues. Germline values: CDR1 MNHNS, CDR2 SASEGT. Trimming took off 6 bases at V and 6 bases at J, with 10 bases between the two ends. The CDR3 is CASSNGDDTQYF. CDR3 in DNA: TGTGCCAGCAGCAACGGGGACGATACGCAGTATTTT.

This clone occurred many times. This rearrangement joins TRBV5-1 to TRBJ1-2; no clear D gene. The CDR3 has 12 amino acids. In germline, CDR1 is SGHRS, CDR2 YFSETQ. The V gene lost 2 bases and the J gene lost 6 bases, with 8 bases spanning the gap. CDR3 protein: CASSLTLDGYTF. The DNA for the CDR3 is TGCGCCAGCAGCTTAACCCTGGATGGCTACACCTTC.

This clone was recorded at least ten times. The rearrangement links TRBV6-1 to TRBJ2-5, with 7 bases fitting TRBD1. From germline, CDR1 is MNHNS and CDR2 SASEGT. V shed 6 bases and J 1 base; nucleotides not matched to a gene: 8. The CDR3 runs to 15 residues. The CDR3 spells CASRRGTAFQETQYF. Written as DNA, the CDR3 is TGTGCCAGCAGACGAGGGACAGCCTTCCAAGAGACCCAGTACTTC.

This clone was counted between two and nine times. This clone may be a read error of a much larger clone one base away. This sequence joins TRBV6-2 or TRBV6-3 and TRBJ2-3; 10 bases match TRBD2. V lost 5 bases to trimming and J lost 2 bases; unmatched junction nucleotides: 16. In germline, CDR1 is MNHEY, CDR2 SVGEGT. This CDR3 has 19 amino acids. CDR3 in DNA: TGTGCCAGCAGTCCACCCTGGAGCGGGAGGGTCCCTGTCACAGATACGCAGTATTTT. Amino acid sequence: CASSPPWSGRVPVTDTQYF.

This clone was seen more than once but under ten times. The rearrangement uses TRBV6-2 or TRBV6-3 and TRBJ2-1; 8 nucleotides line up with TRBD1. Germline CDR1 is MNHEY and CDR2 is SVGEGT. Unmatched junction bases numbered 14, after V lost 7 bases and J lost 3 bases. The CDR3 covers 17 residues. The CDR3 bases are TGTGCCAGCATCCCCCTAGCCGGGGGACAGGACTACAATGAGCAGTTCTTC. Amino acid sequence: CASIPLAGGQDYNEQFF.

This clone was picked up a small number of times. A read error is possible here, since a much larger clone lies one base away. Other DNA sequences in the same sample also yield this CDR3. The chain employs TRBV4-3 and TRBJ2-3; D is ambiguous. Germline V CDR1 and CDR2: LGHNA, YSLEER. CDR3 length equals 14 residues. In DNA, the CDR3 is TGCGCCAGCAGCCAAGATGCCGACACAGATACTCAGTATTTT. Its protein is CASSQDADTDTQYF.

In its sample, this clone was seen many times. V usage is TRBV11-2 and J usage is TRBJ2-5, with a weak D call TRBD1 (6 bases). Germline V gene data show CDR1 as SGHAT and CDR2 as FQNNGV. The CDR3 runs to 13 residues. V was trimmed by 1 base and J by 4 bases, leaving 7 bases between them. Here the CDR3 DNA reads TGTGCCAGCAGCTTAGGGGGGCTAGAGACCCAGTACTTC. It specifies CASSLGGLETQYF.

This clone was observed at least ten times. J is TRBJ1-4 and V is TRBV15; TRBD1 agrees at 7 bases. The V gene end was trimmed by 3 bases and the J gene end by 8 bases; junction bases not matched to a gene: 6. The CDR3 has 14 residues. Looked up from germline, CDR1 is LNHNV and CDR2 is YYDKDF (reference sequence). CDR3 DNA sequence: TGTGCCACCAGCAGTAGGACAGGCCGGGAAAAACTGTTTTTT. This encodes CATSSRTGREKLFF.

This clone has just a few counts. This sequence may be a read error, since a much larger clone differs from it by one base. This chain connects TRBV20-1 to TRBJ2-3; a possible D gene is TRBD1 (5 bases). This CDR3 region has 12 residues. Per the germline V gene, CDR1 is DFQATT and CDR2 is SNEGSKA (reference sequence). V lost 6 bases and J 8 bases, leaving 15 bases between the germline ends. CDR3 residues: CSAHTWGVTQYF. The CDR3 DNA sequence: TGCAGTGCCCATACATGGGGCGTTACGCAGTATTTT.

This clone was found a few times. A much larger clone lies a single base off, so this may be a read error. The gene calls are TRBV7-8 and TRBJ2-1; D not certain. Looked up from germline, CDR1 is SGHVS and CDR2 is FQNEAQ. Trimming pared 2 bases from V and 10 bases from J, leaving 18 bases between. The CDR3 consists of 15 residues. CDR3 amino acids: CASSLFMLPDEEQFF. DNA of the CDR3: TGTGCCAGCAGCTTATTTATGCTACCTGATGAGGAGCAGTTCTTC.

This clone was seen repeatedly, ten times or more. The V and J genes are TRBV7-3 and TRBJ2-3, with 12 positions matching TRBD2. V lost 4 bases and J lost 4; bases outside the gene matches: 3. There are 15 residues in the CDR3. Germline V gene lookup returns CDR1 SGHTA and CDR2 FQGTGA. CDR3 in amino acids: CASSSLAGGSDTQYF. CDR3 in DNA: TGTGCCAGCAGCTCACTAGCGGGAGGCTCAGATACGCAGTATTTT.

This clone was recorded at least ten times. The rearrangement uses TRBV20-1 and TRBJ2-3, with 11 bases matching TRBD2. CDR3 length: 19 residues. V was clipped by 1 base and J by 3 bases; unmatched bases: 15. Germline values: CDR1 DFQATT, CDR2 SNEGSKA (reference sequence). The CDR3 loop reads CSARGNYDRLAGGTDTQYF. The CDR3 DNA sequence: TGCAGTGCTAGAGGAAATTATGATAGGCTAGCGGGGGGTACAGATACGCAGTATTTT.

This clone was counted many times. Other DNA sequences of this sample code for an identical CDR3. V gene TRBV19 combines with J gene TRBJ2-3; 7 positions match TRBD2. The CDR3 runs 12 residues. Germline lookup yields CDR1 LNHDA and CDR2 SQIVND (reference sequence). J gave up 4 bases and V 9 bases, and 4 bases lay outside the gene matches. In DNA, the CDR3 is TGTGCCAGCCGGGGGGACCCAGATACGCAGTATTTT. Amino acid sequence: CASRGDPDTQYF.

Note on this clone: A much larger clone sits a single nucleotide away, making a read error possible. The chain's CDR3 is CASILGTTSGGTDTQYF. CDR3 in DNA: TGTGCCAGCATCCTCGGAACCACTAGCGGGGGCACAGATACGCAGTATTTT. The V call is TRBV4-2, the J call TRBJ2-3, with TRBD2 identical over 10 bases. The junction had 11 bases not matched to a gene; V was cut back by 7 bases and J by 1 base. The CDR3 is 17 amino acids. CDR1 is LGHNA and CDR2 is YNFKEQ in the germline V gene.